This entry describes one TCR beta chain. This sample is part of a study of blood T cell repertoires in COVID-19. CDR3 length: 20 residues. V was pared by 0 bases and J by 3 bases, with 26 bases between. Germline CDR1 LGHNA, CDR2 YSLEER. Measured with immunoSEQ multiplex PCR; TCRdb has only the in-frame clones, and not every one. The sample includes tens of thousands of clones, about 79% of them seen just once. This clonotype was obtained from a man aged 55 to 69 with acute or convalescent COVID-19. Material: peripheral blood. The chain couples TRBV4-3 to TRBJ1-1; weak D call: TRBD1 (6 bases). The CDR3 sequence: CASSQDFNRDTYRPHTEAFF. The CDR3, as DNA: TGCGCCAGCAGCCAAGATTTTAACCGGGACACCTACCGACCCCACACTGAAGCTTTCTTT.